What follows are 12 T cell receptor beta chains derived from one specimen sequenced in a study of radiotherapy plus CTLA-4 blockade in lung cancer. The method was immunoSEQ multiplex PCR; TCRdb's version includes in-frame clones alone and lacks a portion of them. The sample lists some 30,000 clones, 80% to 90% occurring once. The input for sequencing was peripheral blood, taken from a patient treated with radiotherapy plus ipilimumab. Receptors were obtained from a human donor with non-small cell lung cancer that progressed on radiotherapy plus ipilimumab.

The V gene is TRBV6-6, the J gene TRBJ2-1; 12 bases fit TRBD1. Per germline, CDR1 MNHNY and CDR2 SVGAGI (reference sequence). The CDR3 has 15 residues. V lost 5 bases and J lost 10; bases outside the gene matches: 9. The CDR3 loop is CASSDRDRGPGEQFF. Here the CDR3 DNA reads TGTGCCAGCAGTGACCGGGACAGGGGGCCAGGGGAGCAGTTCTTC.

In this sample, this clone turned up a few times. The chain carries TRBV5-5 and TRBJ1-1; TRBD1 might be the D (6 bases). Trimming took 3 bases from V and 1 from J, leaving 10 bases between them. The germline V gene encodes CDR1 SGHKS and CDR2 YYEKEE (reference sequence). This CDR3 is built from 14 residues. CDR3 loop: CASSSPQGNTEAFF. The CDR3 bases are TGTGCCAGCAGCTCGCCACAGGGGAACACTGAAGCTTTCTTT. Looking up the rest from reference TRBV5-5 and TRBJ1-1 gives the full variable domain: DAGVTQSPTHLIKTRGQQVTLRCSPISGHKSVSWYQQVLGQGPQFIFQYYEKEERGRGNFPDRFSARQFPNYSSELNVNALLLGDSALYLCASSSPQGNTEAFFGQGTRLTVV.

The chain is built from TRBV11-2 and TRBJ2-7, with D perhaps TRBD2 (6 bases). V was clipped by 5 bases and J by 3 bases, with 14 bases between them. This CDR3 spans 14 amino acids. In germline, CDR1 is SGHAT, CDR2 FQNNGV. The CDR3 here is CASSILAGVYEQYF. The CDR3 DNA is TGTGCCAGCAGCATACTAGCTGGGGTCTACGAGCAGTACTTC. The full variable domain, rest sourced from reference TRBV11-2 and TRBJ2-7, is EAGVAQSPRYKIIEKRQSVAFWCNPISGHATLYWYQQILGQGPKLLIQFQNNGVVDDSQLPKDRFSAERLKGVDSTLKIQPAKLEDSAVYLCASSILAGVYEQYFGPGTRLTVT.

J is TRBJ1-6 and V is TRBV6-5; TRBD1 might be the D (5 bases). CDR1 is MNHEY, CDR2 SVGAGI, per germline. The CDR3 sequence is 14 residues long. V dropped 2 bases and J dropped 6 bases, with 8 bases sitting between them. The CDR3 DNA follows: TGTGCCAGCAGTTACATGGACACTAATTCACCCCTCCACTTT. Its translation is CASSYMDTNSPLHF.

CDR3 nucleotide sequence: TGTGCCAGCTCATTGATCGGGGGGGGGAACAATGAGCAGTTCTTC. It codes for CASSLIGGGNNEQFF. The chain links TRBV18 to TRBJ2-1; 8 bases line up with TRBD2. Germline V gene data show CDR1 as KGHSH and CDR2 as LQKENI. The CDR3 loop spans 15 amino acids. J gave up 5 bases and V 5 bases, and 8 bases lay outside the gene matches. The full variable domain, rest sourced from reference TRBV18 and TRBJ2-1, is NAGVMQNPRHLVRRRGQEARLRCSPMKGHSHVYWYRQLPEEGLKFMVYLQKENIIDESGMPKERFSAEFPKEGPSILRIQQVVRGDSAAYFCASSLIGGGNNEQFFGPGTRLTVL.

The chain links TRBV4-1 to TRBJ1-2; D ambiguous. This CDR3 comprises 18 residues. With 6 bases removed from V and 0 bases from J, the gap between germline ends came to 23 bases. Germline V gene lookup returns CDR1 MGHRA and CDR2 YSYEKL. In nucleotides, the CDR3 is TGCGCCAGCAGAGGTCAGTCCGTGGAGGACCCTACTAACTATGGCTACACCTTC. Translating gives CASRGQSVEDPTNYGYTF.

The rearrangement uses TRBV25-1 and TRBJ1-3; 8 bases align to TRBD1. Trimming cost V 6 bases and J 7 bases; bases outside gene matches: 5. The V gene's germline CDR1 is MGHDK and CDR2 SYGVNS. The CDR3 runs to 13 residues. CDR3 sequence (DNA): TGTGCCAGCAGACTTCAGGGGGCGAACACCATATATTTT. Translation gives CASRLQGANTIYF.

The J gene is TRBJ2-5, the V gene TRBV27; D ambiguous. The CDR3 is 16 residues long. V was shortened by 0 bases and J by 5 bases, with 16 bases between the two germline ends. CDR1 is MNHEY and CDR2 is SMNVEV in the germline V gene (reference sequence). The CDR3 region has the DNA TGTGCCAGCAGTTTATCGGCACCCCCGGCCGGGGAGACCCAGTACTTC. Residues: CASSLSAPPAGETQYF.

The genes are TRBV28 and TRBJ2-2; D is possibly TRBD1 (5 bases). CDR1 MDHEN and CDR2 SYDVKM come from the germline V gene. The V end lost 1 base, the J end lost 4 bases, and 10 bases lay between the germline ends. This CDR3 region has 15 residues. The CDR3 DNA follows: TGTGCCAGCAGTTTATTGGCAGGGCTCACCGGGGAGCTGTTTTTT. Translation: CASSLLAGLTGELFF. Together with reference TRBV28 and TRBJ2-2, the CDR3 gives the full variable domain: DVKVTQSSRYLVKRTGEKVFLECVQDMDHENMFWYRQDPGLGLRLIYFSYDVKMKEKGDIPEGYSVSREKKERFSLILESASTNQTSMYLCASSLLAGLTGELFFGEGSRLTVL.

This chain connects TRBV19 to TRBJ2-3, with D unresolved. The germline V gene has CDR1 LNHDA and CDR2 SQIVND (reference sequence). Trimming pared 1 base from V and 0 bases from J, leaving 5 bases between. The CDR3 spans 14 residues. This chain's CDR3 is CASSIGVSTDTQYF. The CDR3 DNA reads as TGTGCCAGTAGTATAGGAGTTAGCACAGATACGCAGTATTTT.

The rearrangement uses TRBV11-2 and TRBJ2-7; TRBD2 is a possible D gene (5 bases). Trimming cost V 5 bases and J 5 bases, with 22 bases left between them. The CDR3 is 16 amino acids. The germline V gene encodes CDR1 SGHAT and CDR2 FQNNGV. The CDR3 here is CASSVSRDSGVHEQYF. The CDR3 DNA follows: TGTGCCAGCAGCGTAAGCCGGGATTCGGGCGTCCACGAGCAGTACTTC.

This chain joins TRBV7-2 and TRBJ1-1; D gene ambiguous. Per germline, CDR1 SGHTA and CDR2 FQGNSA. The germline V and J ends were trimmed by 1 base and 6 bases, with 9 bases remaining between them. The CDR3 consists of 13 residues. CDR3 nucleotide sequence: TGTGCCAGCAGCTTAGTGGGCAGGCCTGAAGCTTTCTTT. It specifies CASSLVGRPEAFF.